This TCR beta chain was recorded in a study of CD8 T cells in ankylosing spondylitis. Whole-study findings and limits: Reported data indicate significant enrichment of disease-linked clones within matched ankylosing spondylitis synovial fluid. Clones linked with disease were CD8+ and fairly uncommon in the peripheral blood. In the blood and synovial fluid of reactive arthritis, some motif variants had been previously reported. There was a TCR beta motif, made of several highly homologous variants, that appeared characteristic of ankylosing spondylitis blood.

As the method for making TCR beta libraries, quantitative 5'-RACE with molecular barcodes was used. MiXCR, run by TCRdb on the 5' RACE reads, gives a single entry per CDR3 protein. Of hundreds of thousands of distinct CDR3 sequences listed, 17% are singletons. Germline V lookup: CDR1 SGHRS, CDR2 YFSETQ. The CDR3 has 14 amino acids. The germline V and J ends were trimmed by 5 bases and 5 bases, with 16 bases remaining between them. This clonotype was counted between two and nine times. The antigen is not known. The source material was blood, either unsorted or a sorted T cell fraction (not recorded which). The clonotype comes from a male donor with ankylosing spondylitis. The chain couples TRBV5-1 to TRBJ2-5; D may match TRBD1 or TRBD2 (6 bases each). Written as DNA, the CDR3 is TGCGCCAGCAGACCCTCAGGGGCGGGGGAGACCCAGTACTTC. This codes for CASRPSGAGETQYF.